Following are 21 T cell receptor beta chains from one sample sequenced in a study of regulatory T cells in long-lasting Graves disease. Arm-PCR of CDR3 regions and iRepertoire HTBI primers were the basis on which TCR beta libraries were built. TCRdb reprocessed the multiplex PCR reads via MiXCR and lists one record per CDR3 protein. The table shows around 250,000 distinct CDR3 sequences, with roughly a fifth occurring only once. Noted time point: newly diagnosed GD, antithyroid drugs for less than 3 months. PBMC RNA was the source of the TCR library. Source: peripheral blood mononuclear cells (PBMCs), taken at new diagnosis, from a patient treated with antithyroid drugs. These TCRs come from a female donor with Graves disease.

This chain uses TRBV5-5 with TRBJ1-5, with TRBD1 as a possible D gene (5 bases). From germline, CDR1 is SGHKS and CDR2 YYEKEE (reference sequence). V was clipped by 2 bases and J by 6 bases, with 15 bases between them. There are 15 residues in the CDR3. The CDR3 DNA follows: TGTGCCAGCAGCTTCGGGACGGTTGGATCTCAGCCCCAGCATTTT. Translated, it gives CASSFGTVGSQPQHF. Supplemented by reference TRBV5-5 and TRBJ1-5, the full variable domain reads DAGVTQSPTHLIKTRGQQVTLRCSPISGHKSVSWYQQVLGQGPQFIFQYYEKEERGRGNFPDRFSARQFPNYSSELNVNALLLGDSALYLCASSFGTVGSQPQHFGDGTRLSIL.

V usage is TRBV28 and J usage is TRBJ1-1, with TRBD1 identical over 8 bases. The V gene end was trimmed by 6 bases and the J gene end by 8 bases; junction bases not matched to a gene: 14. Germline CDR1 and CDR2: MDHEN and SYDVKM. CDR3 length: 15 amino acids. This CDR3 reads CASRVGGQGAKEAFF. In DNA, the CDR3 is TGTGCCAGCAGAGTAGGGGGGCAGGGGGCGAAGGAAGCTTTCTTT.

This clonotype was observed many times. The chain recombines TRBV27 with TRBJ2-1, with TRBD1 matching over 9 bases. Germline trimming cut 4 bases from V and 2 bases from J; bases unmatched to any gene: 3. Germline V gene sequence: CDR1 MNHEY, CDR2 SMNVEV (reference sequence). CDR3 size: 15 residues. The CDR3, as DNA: TGTGCCAGCAGTTCTCGACAGGGGGCCTACAATGAGCAGTTCTTC. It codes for CASSSRQGAYNEQFF.

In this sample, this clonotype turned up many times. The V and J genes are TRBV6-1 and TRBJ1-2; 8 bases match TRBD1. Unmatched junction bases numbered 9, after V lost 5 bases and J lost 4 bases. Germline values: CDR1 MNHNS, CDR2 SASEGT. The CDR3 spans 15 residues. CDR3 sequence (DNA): TGTGCCAGCAGTCCGAGCGGACAGGGAGCCTATGGCTACACCTTC. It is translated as CASSPSGQGAYGYTF.

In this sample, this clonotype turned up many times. This CDR3 reads CASSLDRVSIQQYF. CDR3 sequence (DNA): TGTGCCAGCAGCCTCGACAGGGTCTCAATTCAGCAGTACTTC. The V call is TRBV7-2, the J call TRBJ2-7; 7 positions agree with TRBD1. The CDR3 totals 14 residues. Germline loops: CDR1 SGHTA, CDR2 FQGNSA. J was trimmed by 8 bases and V by 5 bases; bases with no gene match: 12.

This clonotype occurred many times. The CDR3 loop is CASRPDWASSYNEQFF. Here the CDR3 DNA reads TGTGCCAGCAGACCCGACTGGGCAAGCTCCTACAATGAGCAGTTCTTC. The chain is built from TRBV6-2 or TRBV6-3 and TRBJ2-1; D is ambiguous. The germline V and J ends were trimmed by 6 bases and 0 bases, with 15 bases remaining between them. Germline assignment: CDR1 MNHEY and CDR2 SVGEGT. The CDR3 consists of 16 residues.

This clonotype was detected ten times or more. CDR3 loop: CATQGESSYNEQFF. CDR3 bases: TGTGCCACACAGGGGGAAAGTTCCTACAATGAGCAGTTCTTC. The chain joins TRBV28 to TRBJ2-1; TRBD1 aligns across 8 bases. The CDR3 contains 14 residues. V was clipped by 10 bases and J by 1 base; unmatched bases: 6. Germline V gene lookup returns CDR1 MDHEN and CDR2 SYDVKM.

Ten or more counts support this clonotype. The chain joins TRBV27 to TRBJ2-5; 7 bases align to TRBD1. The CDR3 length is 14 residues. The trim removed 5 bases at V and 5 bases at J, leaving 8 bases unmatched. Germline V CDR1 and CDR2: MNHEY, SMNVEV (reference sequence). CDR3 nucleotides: TGTGCCAGCAGTCCAACCTTGACAGGGGAGACCCAGTACTTC. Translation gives CASSPTLTGETQYF.

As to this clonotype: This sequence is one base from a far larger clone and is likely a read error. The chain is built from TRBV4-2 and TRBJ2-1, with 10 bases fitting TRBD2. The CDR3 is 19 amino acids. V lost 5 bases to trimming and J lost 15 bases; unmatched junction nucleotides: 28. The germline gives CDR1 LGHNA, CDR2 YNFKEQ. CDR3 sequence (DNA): TGTGCCAGCAGCTCAGAGTGGGACGGACTAGCGGAAGGGCCCGGTGTTGGGTTCTTC. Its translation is CASSSEWDGLAEGPGVGFF.

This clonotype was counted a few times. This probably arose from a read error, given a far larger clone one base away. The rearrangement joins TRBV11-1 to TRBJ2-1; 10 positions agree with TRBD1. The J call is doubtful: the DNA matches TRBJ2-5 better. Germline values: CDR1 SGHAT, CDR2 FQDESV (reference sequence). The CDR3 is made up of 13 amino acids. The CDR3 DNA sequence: TGTGCCAGCAGCTTTGGGACAGGGGAGGCCCAGTACTTC. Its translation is CASSFGTGEAQYF.

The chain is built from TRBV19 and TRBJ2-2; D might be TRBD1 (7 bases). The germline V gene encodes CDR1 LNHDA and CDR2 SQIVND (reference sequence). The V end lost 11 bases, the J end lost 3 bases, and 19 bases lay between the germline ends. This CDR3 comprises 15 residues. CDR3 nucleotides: TGTGCCTCAATTGAGGGGGCGGGATACACCGGGGAGCTGTTTTTT. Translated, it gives CASIEGAGYTGELFF.

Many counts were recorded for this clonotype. The CDR3 DNA reads TGCAGCGTTGTATCGGGGAGGACCGGGGGGACCCAGTACTTC. Its protein is CSVVSGRTGGTQYF. The chain uses TRBV29-1 and TRBJ2-5, with a tentative D call TRBD2 (6 bases). V was trimmed by 4 bases and J by 7 bases, leaving 19 bases between them. Germline V CDR1 and CDR2: SQVTM, ANQGSEA. CDR3 length: 14 residues. Looking up the rest from reference TRBV29-1 and TRBJ2-5 gives the full variable domain: SAVISQKPSRDICQRGTSLTIQCQVDSQVTMMFWYRQQPGQSLTLIATANQGSEATYESGFVIDKFPISRPNLTFSTLTVSNMSPEDSSIYLCSVVSGRTGGTQYFGPGTRLLVL.

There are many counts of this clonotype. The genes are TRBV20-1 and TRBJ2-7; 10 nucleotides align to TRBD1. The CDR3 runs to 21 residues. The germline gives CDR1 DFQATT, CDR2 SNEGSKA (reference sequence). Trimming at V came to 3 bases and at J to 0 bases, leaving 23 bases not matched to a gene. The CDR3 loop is CSASPGAGGQGIPGSSYEQYF. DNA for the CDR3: TGCAGTGCTAGTCCGGGGGCAGGGGGACAGGGGATCCCGGGGAGCTCCTACGAGCAGTACTTC.

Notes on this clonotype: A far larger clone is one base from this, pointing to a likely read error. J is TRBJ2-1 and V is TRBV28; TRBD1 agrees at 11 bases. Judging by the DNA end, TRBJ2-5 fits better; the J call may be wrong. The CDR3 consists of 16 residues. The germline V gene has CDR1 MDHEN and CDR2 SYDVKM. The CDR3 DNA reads TGTGCCAGCAAGAAAGGGGGGACAGGGGGTGCGGAGACCCAGTACTTC. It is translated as CASKKGGTGGAETQYF.

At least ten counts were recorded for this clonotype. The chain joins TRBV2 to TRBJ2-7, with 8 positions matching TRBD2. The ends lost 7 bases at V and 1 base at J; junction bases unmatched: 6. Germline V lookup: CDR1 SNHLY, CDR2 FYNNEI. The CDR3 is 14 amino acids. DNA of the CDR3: TGTGCCAGCACTGGACTAGCCCCGTCCTACGAGCAGTACTTC. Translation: CASTGLAPSYEQYF.

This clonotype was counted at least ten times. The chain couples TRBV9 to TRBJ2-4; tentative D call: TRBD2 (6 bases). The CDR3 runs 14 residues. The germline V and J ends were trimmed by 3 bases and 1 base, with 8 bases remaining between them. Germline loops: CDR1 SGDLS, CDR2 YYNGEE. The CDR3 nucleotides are TGTGCCAGCAGCGCGGGGAGGGCCAAAAACATTCAGTACTTC. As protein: CASSAGRAKNIQYF. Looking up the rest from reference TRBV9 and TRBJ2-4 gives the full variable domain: DSGVTQTPKHLITATGQRVTLRCSPRSGDLSVYWYQQSLDQGLQFLIQYYNGEERAKGNILERFSAQQFPDLHSELNLSSLELGDSALYFCASSAGRAKNIQYFGAGTRLSVL.

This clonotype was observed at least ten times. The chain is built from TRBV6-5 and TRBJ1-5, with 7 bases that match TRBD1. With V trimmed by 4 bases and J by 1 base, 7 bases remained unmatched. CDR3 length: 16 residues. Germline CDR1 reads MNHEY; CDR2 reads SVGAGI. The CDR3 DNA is TGTGCCAGCAGTTTTAACAGGGGAGGGAGCAATCAGCCCCAGCATTTT. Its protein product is CASSFNRGGSNQPQHF.

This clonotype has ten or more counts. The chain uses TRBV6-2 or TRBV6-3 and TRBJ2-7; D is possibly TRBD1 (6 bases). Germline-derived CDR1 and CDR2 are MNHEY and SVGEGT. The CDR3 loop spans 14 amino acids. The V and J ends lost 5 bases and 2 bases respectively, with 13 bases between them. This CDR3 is CASSERGMAYEQYF. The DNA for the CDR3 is TGTGCCAGCAGTGAAAGGGGGATGGCCTACGAGCAGTACTTC.

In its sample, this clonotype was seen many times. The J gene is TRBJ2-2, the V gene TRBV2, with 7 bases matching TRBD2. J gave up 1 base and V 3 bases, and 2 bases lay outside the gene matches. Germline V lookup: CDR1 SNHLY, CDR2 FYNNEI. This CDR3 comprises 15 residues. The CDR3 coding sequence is TGTGCCAGCAGTGAGAGCGGGATGAACACCGGGGAGCTGTTTTTT. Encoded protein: CASSESGMNTGELFF.

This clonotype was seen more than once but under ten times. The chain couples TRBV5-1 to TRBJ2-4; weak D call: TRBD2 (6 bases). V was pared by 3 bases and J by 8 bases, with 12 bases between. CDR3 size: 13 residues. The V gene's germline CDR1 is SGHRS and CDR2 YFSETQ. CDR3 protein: CASSWGPGDIQYF. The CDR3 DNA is TGCGCCAGCAGCTGGGGCCCGGGAGACATTCAGTACTTC.

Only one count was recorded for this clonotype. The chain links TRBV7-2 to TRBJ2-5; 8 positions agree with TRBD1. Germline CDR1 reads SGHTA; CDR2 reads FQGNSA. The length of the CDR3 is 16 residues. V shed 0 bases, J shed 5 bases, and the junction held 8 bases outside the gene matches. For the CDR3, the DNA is TGTGCCAGCAGCTTAGCGTCCGGACAGGGCGATGAGACCCAGTACTTC. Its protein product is CASSLASGQGDETQYF.